This passage covers 9 T cell receptor beta chains from one sample sequenced in a study of shared clonotypes between healthy human individuals. Measured with immunoSEQ multiplex PCR; TCRdb has only the in-frame clones, and not every one. Of about 1 million clones in the sample, around four fifths were seen once. Sequenced: memory CD4+ T cells sorted from blood. As to subset: CD45RA-negative fraction. The receptors shown here come from a man aged 18 to 29 in good health.

This sequence joins TRBV6-1 and TRBJ1-6, with D possibly TRBD1 on 6 matching bases. The CDR3 consists of 14 residues. Trimming removed 3 bases from V and 7 bases from J, with 10 bases in between. Germline assignment: CDR1 MNHNS and CDR2 SASEGT. The CDR3 DNA reads as TGTGCCAGCAGTGAGGTAGACAGGAATTCACCCCTCCACTTT. As protein: CASSEVDRNSPLHF.

This chain links TRBV11-2 with TRBJ2-1; the match to TRBD2 covers 7 bases. Per germline, CDR1 SGHAT and CDR2 FQNNGV. The J segment lost 5 bases and the V segment lost 7 bases, leaving 23 bases of the junction unmatched. The length of the CDR3 is 19 residues. CDR3 nucleotides: TGTGCCAGCATCCCCCCGCGGGGGAGGGCTATATTCGGGGACAATGAGCAGTTCTTC. Residues: CASIPPRGRAIFGDNEQFF.

The chain is built from TRBV5-4 and TRBJ2-7; D might be TRBD1 or TRBD2, each matching 5 bases. Germline V gene sequence: CDR1 SGHNT, CDR2 YYREEE (reference sequence). The CDR3 has 13 amino acids. V lost 1 base and J lost 3, with 8 bases in between. CDR3 coding DNA: TGTGCCAGCAGCTTGTGGGACGACTACGAGCAGTACTTC. It codes for CASSLWDDYEQYF.

This clone has a single count. CDR3 loop: CASSWTVTYEQYF. Here the CDR3 DNA reads TGTGCCAGCAGCTGGACAGTTACCTACGAGCAGTACTTC. The chain links TRBV5-6 to TRBJ2-7; D is possibly TRBD1 (6 bases). V was trimmed by 3 bases and J by 2 bases, leaving 9 bases between them. Germline V gene lookup returns CDR1 SGHDT and CDR2 YYEEEE. This CDR3 has 13 residues.

This sequence joins TRBV6-4 and TRBJ1-1; 8 nucleotides line up with TRBD1. Germline-derived CDR1 and CDR2 are MRHNA and SNTAGT. V was clipped by 3 bases and J by 8 bases; unmatched bases: 23. The CDR3 sequence is 19 residues long. The CDR3 spells CASSECGTGLPREPSEAFF. CDR3 sequence (DNA): TGTGCCAGCAGTGAATGTGGGACAGGACTACCCCGTGAACCTTCCGAAGCTTTCTTT.

This chain joins TRBV29-1 and TRBJ1-2, with a possible D match to TRBD1 (6 bases). V lost 1 base and J 5 bases, leaving 17 bases between the germline ends. The CDR3 consists of 15 residues. Per germline, CDR1 SQVTM and CDR2 ANQGSEA. The CDR3 reads CSVEGLGEGVYGYTF. Written as DNA, the CDR3 is TGCAGCGTTGAAGGGTTGGGAGAGGGGGTTTATGGCTACACCTTC.

A word on this clone: The sample has other DNA sequences that encode this CDR3 too. The CDR3 is CASSEAGRNQPQHF. DNA of the CDR3: TGTGCCAGCAGTGAAGCGGGGAGGAATCAGCCCCAGCATTTT. The rearrangement links TRBV6-1 to TRBJ1-5; no firm D call. Germline CDR1 reads MNHNS; CDR2 reads SASEGT. V lost 0 bases to trimming and J lost 4 bases, with 7 bases between them. The length of the CDR3 is 14 residues.

This chain connects TRBV4-1 to TRBJ1-5, with D unresolved. Trimming took off 0 bases at V and 7 bases at J, with 7 bases between the two ends. CDR1 and CDR2 from the germline V gene are MGHRA and YSYEKL. This CDR3 is 13 amino acids long. In nucleotides, the CDR3 is TGCGCCAGCAGCCAAGATGCGGGGCAGCCCCAGCATTTT. Translation gives CASSQDAGQPQHF.

This CDR3 reads CAWSTRAWYQETQYF. CDR3 nucleotide sequence: TGTGCCTGGAGCACGCGGGCCTGGTACCAAGAGACCCAGTACTTC. The rearrangement joins TRBV30 to TRBJ2-5; tentative D call: TRBD2 (5 bases). From germline, CDR1 is GTSNPN and CDR2 SVGIG (reference sequence). This CDR3 is 15 amino acids long. The V end lost 3 bases, the J end lost 0 bases, and 14 bases lay between the germline ends.